The 4 T cell receptor beta chains in this list originate from one sample, sequenced in a study of blood T cell repertoires in COVID-19 (dated by TCRdb to about 2020). Library prep was done by the immunoSEQ multiplex PCR assay. Imported from immuneACCESS, the table was reduced by TCRdb to in-frame sequences with V and J called. These copies leave out some clones; in studies compared against another copy, an unresolved V gene accounts for under half, and the cause of the remainder is not known. Within this sample are about 240,000 clones, with approximately 83% of them counted one time only. Jointly, the top ten make up 2.5% to 3.5% of the sample. Input material: peripheral blood. The receptor set was obtained from a woman between 25 and 40 years old who had recovered from COVID-19.

V and J are TRBV12-5 and TRBJ2-5; a possible D gene is TRBD2 (6 bases). This CDR3 is built from 15 residues. CDR1 is LGHNT and CDR2 is FRNRAP in the germline V gene. The V end lost 3 bases, the J end lost 5 bases, and 16 bases lay between the germline ends. This CDR3 is CASGFGSRKGETQYF. CDR3 nucleotides: TGTGCTAGTGGTTTCGGGAGCAGGAAGGGGGAGACCCAGTACTTC.

The rearrangement links TRBV5-1 to TRBJ2-3; 16 bases map to TRBD2. CDR1 is SGHRS and CDR2 is YFSETQ in the germline V gene. This CDR3 comprises 20 residues. V was clipped by 2 bases and J by 0 bases; unmatched bases: 9. CDR3 nucleotide sequence: TGCGCCAGCAGCTTTACTACCGGGACTAGCGGGGGGGCTAGCACAGATACGCAGTATTTT. It codes for CASSFTTGTSGGASTDTQYF.

This chain links TRBV4-3 with TRBJ2-7; D possibly corresponds to TRBD1 (6 bases). CDR3 length: 15 amino acids. The V and J ends lost 0 bases and 2 bases respectively, with 11 bases between them. Germline V gene data show CDR1 as LGHNA and CDR2 as YSLEER. CDR3 sequence (DNA): TGCGCCAGCAGCCAAGACCGGGACACAGCCTACGAGCAGTACTTC. It translates to CASSQDRDTAYEQYF.

The CDR3: CASSPRQGASGELFF. The CDR3 DNA sequence: TGTGCCAGCTCACCACGACAGGGGGCCAGCGGGGAGCTGTTTTTT. This sequence joins TRBV18 and TRBJ2-2, with 10 bases identical to TRBD1. This CDR3 is 15 amino acids long. Germline CDR1 is KGHSH and CDR2 is LQKENI. V trimming: 1 base; J trimming: 7 bases; junction bases outside the gene matches: 3.